The 32 T cell receptor beta chains presented below share a single source sample, sequenced in a study of identifying expanded T cells in peripheral blood. The assay was immunoSEQ multiplex PCR, and TCRdb's table has in-frame clones only and misses some. This sample has about 78,000 clones, with 84% found just once. What was sequenced was blood. These receptors were obtained from a person between 18 and 75 years old in good health.

This clone appeared a few times. The V gene is TRBV19, the J gene TRBJ1-2; D gene uncertain. The CDR3 totals 15 residues. Germline V gene sequence: CDR1 LNHDA, CDR2 SQIVND (reference sequence). The germline V and J ends were trimmed by 5 bases and 2 bases, with 15 bases remaining between them. The CDR3, as DNA: TGTGCCAGTAGTCCCCTAGGCGGAGGAAACTATGGCTACACCTTC. Translation: CASSPLGGGNYGYTF.

The gene calls are TRBV14 and TRBJ2-7, with D uncertain. CDR3 size: 14 residues. V shed 4 bases and J shed 0 bases, with 10 bases lying between them. CDR1 is SGHDN, CDR2 FVKESK, per germline. CDR3 in DNA: TGTGCCAGCAGCCCCGCACTCTACTCCTACGAGCAGTACTTC. Translating it yields CASSPALYSYEQYF.

Written as DNA, the CDR3 is TGTGCCAGCAGTCGGGACAGGTTACGCACAGATACGCAGTATTTT. Amino acids: CASSRDRLRTDTQYF. V is TRBV6-5 and J is TRBJ2-3; the match to TRBD1 covers 8 bases. The CDR3 has 15 residues. The ends lost 5 bases at V and 1 base at J; junction bases unmatched: 5. Germline loops: CDR1 MNHEY, CDR2 SVGAGI.

The gene calls are TRBV6-6 and TRBJ2-1; 9 bases are a match to TRBD2. This CDR3 region has 16 residues. The trim removed 2 bases at V and 0 bases at J, leaving 2 bases unmatched. Germline V gene sequence: CDR1 MNHNY, CDR2 SVGAGI (reference sequence). The CDR3 coding sequence is TGTGCCAGCAGTTACATAGCGGGAGACTCCTACAATGAGCAGTTCTTC. Amino acids: CASSYIAGDSYNEQFF.

The chain joins TRBV7-3 to TRBJ2-3, with D unclear. Germline-derived CDR1 and CDR2 are SGHTA and FQGTGA. V lost 6 bases to trimming and J lost 6 bases, with 10 bases between them. This CDR3 is 12 amino acids long. As DNA, the CDR3 is TGTGCCAGCAGTCCGATGAGTGATACGCAGTATTTT. This encodes CASSPMSDTQYF.

The CDR3 coding sequence is TGCGCCAGCAGTCCCCCGGGGGACAGGGGGTCGAGGTATGGCTACACCTTC. As protein: CASSPPGDRGSRYGYTF. This chain links TRBV23-1 with TRBJ1-2, with TRBD1 matching over 11 bases. TRBV23-1 is classed as an ORF, of uncertain function. CDR3 length: 17 amino acids. V shed 4 bases and J 5 bases; nucleotides not matched to a gene: 12.

The CDR3, as DNA: TGTGCCAGCAGCCAAGAAGTGACGGTAGGACTAGGGAGTGAGCAGTTCTTC. Translation gives CASSQEVTVGLGSEQFF. This sequence joins TRBV4-2 and TRBJ2-1; 7 bases line up with TRBD2. The CDR3 is 17 amino acids. The germline CDR1 and CDR2 sequences are LGHNA and YNFKEQ. Unmatched junction bases numbered 14, after V lost 0 bases and J lost 9 bases.

The V and J genes are TRBV2 and TRBJ2-1; D is unresolved. The CDR3 totals 11 residues. Germline CDR1 is SNHLY and CDR2 is FYNNEI. The V and J ends lost 7 bases and 0 bases respectively, with 1 base between them. CDR3: CASTSYNEQFF. CDR3 coding DNA: TGTGCCAGCACCTCCTACAATGAGCAGTTCTTC. Looking up the rest from reference TRBV2 and TRBJ2-1 gives the full variable domain: EPEVTQTPSHQVTQMGQEVILRCVPISNHLYFYWYRQILGQKVEFLVSFYNNEISEKSEIFDDQFSVERPDGSNFTLKIRSTKLEDSAMYFCASTSYNEQFFGPGTRLTVL.

The chain carries TRBV30 and TRBJ1-2, with TRBD1 identical over 10 bases. CDR1 GTSNPN and CDR2 SVGIG come from the germline V gene (reference sequence). There are 13 residues in the CDR3. The CDR3: CSSGQGLNYGYTF. The CDR3 DNA sequence: TGTTCGTCGGGACAGGGGTTGAACTATGGCTACACCTTC.

J is TRBJ2-2 and V is TRBV9; unclear D gene. This CDR3 comprises 14 residues. Trimming stripped 6 bases from V and 1 base from J, with 10 bases between. From germline, CDR1 is SGDLS and CDR2 YYNGEE. DNA for the CDR3: TGTGCCAGCACCGGGTTTGGGAACACCGGGGAGCTGTTTTTT. Protein sequence: CASTGFGNTGELFF.

This chain uses TRBV29-1 with TRBJ2-1; D remains ambiguous. This CDR3 is 14 amino acids long. Trimming stripped 2 bases from V and 7 bases from J, with 15 bases between. Germline loops: CDR1 SQVTM, CDR2 ANQGSEA. CDR3 in amino acids: CSVEIHQTANEQFF. The CDR3, as DNA: TGCAGCGTTGAAATACACCAGACCGCAAATGAGCAGTTCTTC.

The gene calls are TRBV30 and TRBJ1-5, with D maybe TRBD1 (5 bases). V dropped 1 base and J dropped 2 bases, with 9 bases sitting between them. CDR3 length: 14 amino acids. CDR1 GTSNPN and CDR2 SVGIG come from the germline V gene (reference sequence). This chain's CDR3 is CAWSDWGGNQPQHF. The CDR3 DNA sequence: TGTGCCTGGAGTGATTGGGGGGGCAATCAGCCCCAGCATTTT.

The rearrangement uses TRBV4-1 and TRBJ2-4; no clear D. The ends were cut back, 6 bases at V and 0 bases at J, with 15 bases in the middle. There are 16 residues in the CDR3. From germline, CDR1 is MGHRA and CDR2 YSYEKL. CDR3 in amino acids: CASSHLGLLAKNIQYF. The DNA for the CDR3 is TGCGCCAGCAGTCACCTAGGTTTACTAGCCAAAAACATTCAGTACTTC.

This clone was seen once. The chain couples TRBV28 to TRBJ1-2, with D unclear. V was clipped by 5 bases and J by 4 bases, with 14 bases between them. CDR1 MDHEN and CDR2 SYDVKM come from the germline V gene. This CDR3 region has 14 residues. The CDR3 reads CASSPSDALYGYTF. CDR3 nucleotide sequence: TGTGCCAGCAGTCCCTCGGACGCACTCTATGGCTACACCTTC.

The rearrangement links TRBV28 to TRBJ2-3; possible D gene TRBD1, 7 bases. The CDR3 extends over 17 amino acids. Germline V gene data show CDR1 as MDHEN and CDR2 as SYDVKM. Trimming left V 4 bases short and J 4 bases short, with 21 bases between. The CDR3 DNA reads as TGTGCCAGCAGTTCTAGCAGGGGGACTTACCGGGCAGATACGCAGTATTTT. As protein: CASSSSRGTYRADTQYF. Drawing the rest from reference TRBV28 and TRBJ2-3, the complete variable domain is DVKVTQSSRYLVKRTGEKVFLECVQDMDHENMFWYRQDPGLGLRLIYFSYDVKMKEKGDIPEGYSVSREKKERFSLILESASTNQTSMYLCASSSSRGTYRADTQYFGPGTRLTVL.

This clone was seen once. The J gene is TRBJ1-5, the V gene TRBV7-2; D ambiguous. The germline V gene encodes CDR1 SGHTA and CDR2 FQGNSA. This CDR3 is 16 amino acids long. V lost 2 bases, J lost 0 bases, and 11 bases lay in between. The CDR3 here is CASSLSDTHSNQPQHF. The CDR3 bases are TGTGCCAGCAGCTTAAGCGACACACATAGCAATCAGCCCCAGCATTTT.

V and J are TRBV6-1 and TRBJ2-1; no definite D call. With 2 bases removed from V and 6 bases from J, the gap between germline ends came to 11 bases. Germline V CDR1 and CDR2: MNHNS, SASEGT. This CDR3 spans 14 amino acids. The CDR3 DNA reads as TGTGCCAGCAGTGAAAGGGTCCAGTCCAATGAGCAGTTCTTC. Translating gives CASSERVQSNEQFF.

The gene calls are TRBV30 and TRBJ1-6; 8 bases map to TRBD1. With V trimmed by 0 bases and J by 4 bases, 8 bases remained unmatched. The CDR3 length is 17 residues. Germline V gives CDR1 GTSNPN, CDR2 SVGIG (reference sequence). CDR3 in DNA: TGTGCCTGGAGTGTTACAGGGGGAGGTGGATATAATTCACCCCTCCACTTT. Amino acids: CAWSVTGGGGYNSPLHF.

The V and J genes are TRBV5-1 and TRBJ2-2; D may be TRBD2 (6 bases). The CDR3 has 15 amino acids. Trimming shortened V by 7 bases and J by 1 base, and 14 bases separated the two germline ends. Germline V gene lookup returns CDR1 SGHRS and CDR2 YFSETQ. The CDR3 loop reads CASLWGGENTGELFF. The DNA for the CDR3 is TGCGCCAGCCTCTGGGGCGGGGAGAACACCGGGGAGCTGTTTTTT. Full variable domain (rest looked up from reference TRBV5-1 and TRBJ2-2): KAGVTQTPRYLIKTRGQQVTLSCSPISGHRSVSWYQQTPGQGLQFLFEYFSETQRNKGNFPGRFSGRQFSNSRSEMNVSTLELGDSALYLCASLWGGENTGELFFGEGSRLTVL.

The J gene is TRBJ1-1, the V gene TRBV7-9; D is undetermined. The CDR3 extends over 13 amino acids. Germline values: CDR1 SEHNR, CDR2 FQNEAQ (reference sequence). V lost 2 bases and J 5 bases, leaving 9 bases between the germline ends. The chain's CDR3 is CASSLQERTEAFF. The CDR3, as DNA: TGTGCCAGCAGCTTACAGGAAAGGACTGAAGCTTTCTTT.

This clone was counted a single time. V and J are TRBV4-2 and TRBJ2-7, with TRBD2 as a possible D gene (6 bases). V was trimmed by 5 bases and J by 3 bases, leaving 20 bases between them. CDR1 and CDR2 from the germline V gene are LGHNA and YNFKEQ. The CDR3 consists of 16 residues. CDR3 nucleotides: TGTGCCAGCAGCAAGGCCGGGCGGGATAGGAACTACGAGCAGTACTTC. It is translated as CASSKAGRDRNYEQYF.

The V gene is TRBV5-1, the J gene TRBJ1-1, with unresolved D. This CDR3 contains 15 residues. V was shortened by 0 bases and J by 0 bases, with 9 bases between the two germline ends. The V gene's germline CDR1 is SGHRS and CDR2 YFSETQ. In nucleotides, the CDR3 is TGCGCCAGCAGCTTGGATGGGGTCATGAACACTGAAGCTTTCTTT. Protein sequence: CASSLDGVMNTEAFF.

V is TRBV28 and J is TRBJ2-1; 9 bases fit TRBD1. This CDR3 is built from 16 residues. Germline CDR1 MDHEN, CDR2 SYDVKM. V trimming: 3 bases; J trimming: 8 bases; junction bases outside the gene matches: 11. The CDR3, as DNA: TGTGCCAGCAGTTTTTGGCCCGACAGGGGGTACGATGAGCAGTTCTTC. Its protein is CASSFWPDRGYDEQFF.

The count of this clone is one. This rearrangement joins TRBV28 to TRBJ2-5, with 14 bases identical to TRBD2. This CDR3 is built from 17 residues. The J segment lost 1 base and the V segment lost 3 bases, leaving 4 bases of the junction unmatched. Germline V CDR1 and CDR2: MDHEN, SYDVKM. CDR3 bases: TGTGCCAGCAGTTTTAGGGGACTAGCGGGAGTCCAAGAGACCCAGTACTTC. Translating it yields CASSFRGLAGVQETQYF.

The chain joins TRBV7-3 to TRBJ2-7, with D maybe TRBD2 (7 bases). The CDR3 consists of 15 residues. Germline CDR1 is SGHTA and CDR2 is FQGTGA. Trimming took off 5 bases at V and 0 bases at J, with 14 bases between the two ends. In DNA form, the CDR3 reads TGTGCCAGCAGCCGGGGGGCAGATCCCTCCTACGAGCAGTACTTC. Residues: CASSRGADPSYEQYF.

This rearrangement joins TRBV9 to TRBJ1-1; 7 bases fit TRBD1. This CDR3 spans 13 amino acids. Germline V gives CDR1 SGDLS, CDR2 YYNGEE. J was trimmed by 8 bases and V by 0 bases; bases with no gene match: 4. CDR3 nucleotide sequence: TGTGCCAGCAGCGTAGACCCGGGACAGGAAGCTTTCTTT. It specifies CASSVDPGQEAFF.

The chain carries TRBV5-4 and TRBJ2-1; 9 nucleotides align to TRBD2. In germline, CDR1 is SGHNT, CDR2 YYREEE (reference sequence). J was trimmed by 2 bases and V by 6 bases; bases with no gene match: 6. There are 15 residues in the CDR3. CDR3 residues: CASKTKREAYNEQFF. CDR3 nucleotide sequence: TGTGCCAGCAAGACCAAGCGGGAGGCCTACAATGAGCAGTTCTTC.

V gene TRBV7-9 combines with J gene TRBJ1-1; D ambiguous. Between the trimmed V and J ends, which lost 5 bases and 6 bases, there was a span of 19 bases. This CDR3 spans 15 amino acids. Germline CDR1 SEHNR, CDR2 FQNEAQ (reference sequence). The CDR3 protein is CASSPAGFSVSEAFF. The CDR3 DNA reads TGTGCCAGCAGCCCAGCGGGGTTCTCGGTATCTGAAGCTTTCTTT. Variable domain in full (rest from reference TRBV7-9 and TRBJ1-1): DTGVSQNPRHKITKRGQNVTFRCDPISEHNRLYWYRQTLGQGPEFLTYFQNEAQLEKSRLLSDRFSAERPKGSFSTLEIQRTEQGDSAMYLCASSPAGFSVSEAFFGQGTRLTVV.

The chain recombines TRBV4-2 with TRBJ1-1; TRBD1 is a possible D gene (5 bases). The V end was cut by 1 base, the J end by 0 bases, with 12 bases between. The CDR3 covers 16 residues. Germline loops: CDR1 LGHNA, CDR2 YNFKEQ. This CDR3 is CASSQVTDNLNTEAFF. CDR3 nucleotide sequence: TGTGCCAGCAGCCAAGTGACAGACAACTTGAACACTGAAGCTTTCTTT.

V is TRBV4-1 and J is TRBJ2-2; D is perhaps TRBD1 (6 bases). This CDR3 spans 15 amino acids. V gave up 6 bases and J gave up 5 bases, with 16 bases separating them. CDR1 and CDR2 from the germline V gene are MGHRA and YSYEKL. This CDR3 is CASRPIAGQTGELFF. In DNA, the CDR3 is TGCGCCAGCAGACCTATAGCCGGACAGACCGGGGAGCTGTTTTTT.

The chain couples TRBV30 to TRBJ2-3; 9 bases map to TRBD2. V gave up 2 bases and J gave up 2 bases; unmatched junction bases: 11. Germline CDR1 and CDR2: GTSNPN and SVGIG (reference sequence). The CDR3 has 17 amino acids. The CDR3, as DNA: TGTGCCTGGAGTAGAGCGGGAGGACACCAGCCCACAGATACGCAGTATTTT. Its translation: CAWSRAGGHQPTDTQYF.

The CDR3 here is CASNQDSSSYEQYF. The CDR3 DNA reads as TGTGCCAGCAATCAGGACTCTAGCTCCTACGAGCAGTACTTC. The V and J genes are TRBV2 and TRBJ2-7; D is perhaps TRBD2 (5 bases). The CDR3 sequence is 14 residues long. Trimming stripped 7 bases from V and 0 bases from J, with 13 bases between. The V gene's germline CDR1 is SNHLY and CDR2 FYNNEI. Looking up the rest from reference TRBV2 and TRBJ2-7 gives the full variable domain: EPEVTQTPSHQVTQMGQEVILRCVPISNHLYFYWYRQILGQKVEFLVSFYNNEISEKSEIFDDQFSVERPDGSNFTLKIRSTKLEDSAMYFCASNQDSSSYEQYFGPGTRLTVT.